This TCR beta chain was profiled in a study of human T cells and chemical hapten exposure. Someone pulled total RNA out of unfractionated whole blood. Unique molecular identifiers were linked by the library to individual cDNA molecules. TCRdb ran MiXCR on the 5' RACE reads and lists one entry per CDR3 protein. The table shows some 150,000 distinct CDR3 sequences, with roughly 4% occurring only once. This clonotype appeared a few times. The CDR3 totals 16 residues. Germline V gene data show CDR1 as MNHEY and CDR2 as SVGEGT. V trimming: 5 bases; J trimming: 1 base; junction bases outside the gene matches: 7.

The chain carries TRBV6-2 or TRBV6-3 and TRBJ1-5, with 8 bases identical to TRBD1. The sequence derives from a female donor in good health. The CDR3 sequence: CASSHRDRRSNQPQHF. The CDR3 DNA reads TGTGCCAGCAGTCACAGGGACAGGAGAAGCAATCAGCCCCAGCATTTT.